This T cell receptor (beta chain) was retrieved from a study of T cell responses to AZD1222 COVID-19 vaccine. Repertoires were generated with immunoSEQ multiplex PCR, while TCRdb's copy carries only in-frame clones and drops some. The table records 250,000 to 300,000 clones, approximately 94% of them present only once. To note about this clone: As yet, its antigen is unknown.

Study findings and constraints: Females made up more of the donors, who were largely white British, and clonal diversity may have come out too low. With two AZD1222 doses given, Spike-specific TCR breadth and depth both rose. Baseline seropositivity occurred in only six AZD1222 recipients. Repertoire sampling occurred only after the peak T cell response.

V was shortened by 0 bases and J by 2 bases, with 11 bases between the two germline ends. The CDR3 extends over 16 amino acids. From germline, CDR1 is LGHNA and CDR2 YSLEER. The V and J genes are TRBV4-3 and TRBJ2-1, with D perhaps matching TRBD1 (6 bases). Sample: peripheral blood, taken 28 days after the second AZD1222 dose. This TCR was sampled from an adult who received the AZD1222 COVID-19 vaccine. CDR3: CASSQDRGRAYNEQFF. In DNA, the CDR3 is TGCGCCAGCAGCCAAGACAGGGGCAGGGCCTACAATGAGCAGTTCTTC.